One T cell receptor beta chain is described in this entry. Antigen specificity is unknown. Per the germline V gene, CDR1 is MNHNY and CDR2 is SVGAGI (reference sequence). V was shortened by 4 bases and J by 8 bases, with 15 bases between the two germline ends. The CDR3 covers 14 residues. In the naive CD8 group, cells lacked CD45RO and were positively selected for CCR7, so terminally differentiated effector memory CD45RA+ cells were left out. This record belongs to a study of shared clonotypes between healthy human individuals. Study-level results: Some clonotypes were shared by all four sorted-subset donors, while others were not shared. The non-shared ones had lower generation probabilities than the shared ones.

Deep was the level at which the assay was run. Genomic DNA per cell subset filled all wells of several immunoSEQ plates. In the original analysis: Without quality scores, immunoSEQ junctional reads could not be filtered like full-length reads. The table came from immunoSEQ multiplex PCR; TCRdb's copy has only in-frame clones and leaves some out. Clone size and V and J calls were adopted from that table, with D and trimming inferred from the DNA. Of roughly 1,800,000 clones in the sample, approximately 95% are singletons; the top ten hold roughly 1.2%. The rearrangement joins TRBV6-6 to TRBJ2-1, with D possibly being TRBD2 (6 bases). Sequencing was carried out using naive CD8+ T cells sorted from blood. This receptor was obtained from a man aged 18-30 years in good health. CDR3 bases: TGTGCCAGCAGTTCTGAGACTAGTTGGGATGAGCAGTTCTTC. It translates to CASSSETSWDEQFF.